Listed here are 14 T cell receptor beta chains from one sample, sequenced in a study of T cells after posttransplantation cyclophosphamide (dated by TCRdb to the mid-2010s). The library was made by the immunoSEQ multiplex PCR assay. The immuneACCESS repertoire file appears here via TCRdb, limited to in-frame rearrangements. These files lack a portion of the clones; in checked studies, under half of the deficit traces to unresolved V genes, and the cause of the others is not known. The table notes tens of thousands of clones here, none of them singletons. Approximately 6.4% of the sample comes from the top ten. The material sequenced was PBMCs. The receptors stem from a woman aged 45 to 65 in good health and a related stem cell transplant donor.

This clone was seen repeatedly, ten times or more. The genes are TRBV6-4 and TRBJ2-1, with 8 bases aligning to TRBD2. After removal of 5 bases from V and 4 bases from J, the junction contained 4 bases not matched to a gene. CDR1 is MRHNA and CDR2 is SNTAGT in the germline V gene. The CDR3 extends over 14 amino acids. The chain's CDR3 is CASSKLADYNEQFF. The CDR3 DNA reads TGTGCCAGCAGTAAACTAGCGGATTACAATGAGCAGTTCTTC.

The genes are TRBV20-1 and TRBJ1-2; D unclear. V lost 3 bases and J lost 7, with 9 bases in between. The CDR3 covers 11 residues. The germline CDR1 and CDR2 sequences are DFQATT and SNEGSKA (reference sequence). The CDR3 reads CSASSSVGYTF. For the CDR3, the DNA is TGCAGTGCTAGCTCATCGGTTGGCTACACCTTC.

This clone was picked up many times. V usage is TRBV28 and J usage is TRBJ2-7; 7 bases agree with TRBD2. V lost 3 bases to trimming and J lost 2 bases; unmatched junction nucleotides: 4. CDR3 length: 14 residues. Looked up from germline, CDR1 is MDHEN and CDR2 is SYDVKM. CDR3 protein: CASSFGGSPYEQYF. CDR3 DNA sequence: TGTGCCAGCAGTTTCGGCGGGAGCCCCTACGAGCAGTACTTC.

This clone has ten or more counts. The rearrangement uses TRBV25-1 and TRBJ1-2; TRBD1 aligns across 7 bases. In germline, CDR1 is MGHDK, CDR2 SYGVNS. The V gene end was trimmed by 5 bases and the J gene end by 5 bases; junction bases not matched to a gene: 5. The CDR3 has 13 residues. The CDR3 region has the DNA TGTGCCAGCAGTCATGGGACAGCTTATGGCTACACCTTC. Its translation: CASSHGTAYGYTF.

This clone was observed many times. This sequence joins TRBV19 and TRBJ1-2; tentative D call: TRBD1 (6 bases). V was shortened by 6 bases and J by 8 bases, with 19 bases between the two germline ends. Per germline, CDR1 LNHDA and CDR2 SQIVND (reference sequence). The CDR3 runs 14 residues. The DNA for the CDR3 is TGTGCCAGTAGCCTCGACAGGCCCTTGGGCGGCTACACCTTC. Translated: CASSLDRPLGGYTF.

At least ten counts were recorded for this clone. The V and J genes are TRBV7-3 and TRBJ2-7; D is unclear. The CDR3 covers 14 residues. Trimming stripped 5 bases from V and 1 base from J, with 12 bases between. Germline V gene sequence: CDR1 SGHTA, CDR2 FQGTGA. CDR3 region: CASSPSPVSYEQYF. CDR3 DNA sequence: TGTGCCAGCAGCCCCTCCCCAGTGTCCTACGAGCAGTACTTC.

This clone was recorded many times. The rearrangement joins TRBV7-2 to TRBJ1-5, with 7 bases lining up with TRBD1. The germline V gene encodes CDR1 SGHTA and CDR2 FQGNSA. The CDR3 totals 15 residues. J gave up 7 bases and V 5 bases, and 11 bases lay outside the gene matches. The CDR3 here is CASSIKGAWEQPQHF. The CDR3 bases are TGTGCCAGCAGCATAAAGGGGGCCTGGGAGCAGCCCCAGCATTTT.

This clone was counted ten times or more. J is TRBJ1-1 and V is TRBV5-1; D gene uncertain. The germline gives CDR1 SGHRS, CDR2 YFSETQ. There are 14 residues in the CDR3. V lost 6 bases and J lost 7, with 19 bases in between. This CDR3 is CASTPTAGYGEAFF. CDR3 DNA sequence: TGCGCCAGCACGCCGACCGCGGGCTACGGTGAAGCTTTCTTT.

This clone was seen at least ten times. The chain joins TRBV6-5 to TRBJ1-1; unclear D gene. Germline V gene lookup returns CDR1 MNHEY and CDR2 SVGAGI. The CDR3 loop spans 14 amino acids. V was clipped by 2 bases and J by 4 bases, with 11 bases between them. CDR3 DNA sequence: TGTGCCAGCAGTTACGGGCCCAGGTCCACTGAAGCTTTCTTT. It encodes CASSYGPRSTEAFF.

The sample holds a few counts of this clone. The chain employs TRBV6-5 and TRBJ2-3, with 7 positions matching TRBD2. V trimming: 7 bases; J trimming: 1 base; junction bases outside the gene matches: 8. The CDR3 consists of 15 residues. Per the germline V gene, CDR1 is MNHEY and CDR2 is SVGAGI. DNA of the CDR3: TGTGCCAGCATCCGGGACTACCTAGGCACAGATACGCAGTATTTT. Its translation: CASIRDYLGTDTQYF.

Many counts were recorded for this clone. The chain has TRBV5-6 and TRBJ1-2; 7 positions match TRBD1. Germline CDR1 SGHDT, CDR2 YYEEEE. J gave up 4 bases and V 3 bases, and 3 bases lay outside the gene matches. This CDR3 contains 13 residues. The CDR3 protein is CASSSTGIYGYTF. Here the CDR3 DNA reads TGTGCCAGCAGCTCGACAGGGATCTATGGCTACACCTTC.

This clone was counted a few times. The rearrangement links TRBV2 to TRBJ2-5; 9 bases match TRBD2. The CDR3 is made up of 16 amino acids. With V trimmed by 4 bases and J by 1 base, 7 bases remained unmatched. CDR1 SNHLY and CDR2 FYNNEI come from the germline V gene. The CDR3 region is CASSGGAGGSQETQYF. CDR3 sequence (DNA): TGTGCCAGCAGTGGAGGAGCGGGAGGATCCCAAGAGACCCAGTACTTC.

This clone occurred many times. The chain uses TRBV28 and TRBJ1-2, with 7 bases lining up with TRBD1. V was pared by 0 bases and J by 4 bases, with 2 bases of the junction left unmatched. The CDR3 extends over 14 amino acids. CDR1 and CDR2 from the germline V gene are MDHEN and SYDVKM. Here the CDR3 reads CASSLWTGIYGYTF. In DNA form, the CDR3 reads TGTGCCAGCAGTTTATGGACAGGGATCTATGGCTACACCTTC.

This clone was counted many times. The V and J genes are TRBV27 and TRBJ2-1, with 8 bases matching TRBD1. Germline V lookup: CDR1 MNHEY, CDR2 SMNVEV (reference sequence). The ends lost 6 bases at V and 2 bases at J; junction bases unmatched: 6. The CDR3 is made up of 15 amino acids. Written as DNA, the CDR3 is TGTGCCAGCAGCAGAAAACAGGGGGCCTACAATGAGCAGTTCTTC. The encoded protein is CASSRKQGAYNEQFF.